Listed below are T cell receptor beta chains from one sample, sequenced in a study of Ad26.COV2.S vaccination and SARS-CoV-2 variants. Assay used: immunoSEQ multiplex PCR; TCRdb lists only in-frame clones, some missing. The repertoire holds fewer than 400,000 clones, about 88% seen once, with 1.5% to 2% in the top ten. The sequences come from peripheral blood, collected in a trial of Ad26.COV2.S vaccine versus placebo. The receptor source for this set is a person aged 18 to 59 who received the Ad26.COV2.S COVID-19 vaccine or a placebo. The CDR3 runs from the conserved cysteine through the conserved F or W. Each record gives: J gene, V gene, CDR3 protein.

J: TRBJ1-1
V: TRBV5-1
CDR3: CASSLDRLSAFF

J: TRBJ2-4
V: TRBV5-4
CDR3: CASSLGGEKNIQYF

J: TRBJ2-1
V: TRBV24-1
CDR3: CATSDSPLRWEAYNEQFF

J: TRBJ2-7
V: TRBV19
CDR3: CASSSARISAYEQYF

J: TRBJ2-7
V: TRBV28
CDR3: CASMSMGRGDYEQYF

J: TRBJ2-3
V: TRBV7-8
CDR3: CASSLEILGGDTQYF

J: TRBJ1-3
V: TRBV7-6
CDR3: CASSETGTANTIYF

J: TRBJ1-4
V: TRBV27
CDR3: CASSSLDGPLGEKLFF

J: TRBJ2-5
V: TRBV19
CDR3: CASSSLRWARGETQYF

J: TRBJ2-2
V: TRBV3-1/TRBV3-2
CDR3: CASSAQVGWSGELFF

J: TRBJ2-3
V: TRBV10-1
CDR3: CASSDLDTDTQYF

J: TRBJ2-5
V: TRBV20-1
CDR3: CSARKKETQYF

J: TRBJ2-3
V: TRBV5-1
CDR3: CASSTPPADTQYF

J: TRBJ1-5
V: TRBV4-1
CDR3: CASSQDGGRQPQHF

J: TRBJ2-1
V: TRBV29-1
CDR3: CSTGTSGRGSYNEQFF

J: TRBJ1-4
V: TRBV9
CDR3: CASSVGQATNEKLFF

J: TRBJ1-1
V: TRBV6-5
CDR3: CASSYSPGGGNTEAFF

J: TRBJ1-2
V: TRBV6-6
CDR3: CASSLGQVDGYTF

J: TRBJ2-1
V: TRBV4-3
CDR3: CASSQGLADYNEQFF

J: TRBJ1-1
V: TRBV12-3/TRBV12-4
CDR3: CASSSPIPGAFF

J: TRBJ2-2
V: TRBV5-1
CDR3: CASSLVASTNTGELFF

J: TRBJ2-7
V: TRBV16
CDR3: CASSQSLNFGGEQYF

J: TRBJ2-1
V: TRBV27
CDR3: CASSFFHRDSYNEQFF